This paragraph reports one TCR beta chain. CDR1 DFQATT and CDR2 SNEGSKA come from the germline V gene (reference sequence). V was pared by 1 base and J by 6 bases, with 13 bases between. This CDR3 spans 13 amino acids. This entry is derived from a study of regulatory T cells in long-lasting Graves disease. CDR3 regions were amplified by Arm-PCR using iRepertoire HTBI primers to build TCR beta libraries. TCRdb ran MiXCR on the multiplex PCR reads and lists one entry per CDR3 protein. The sample contains some 450,000 distinct CDR3 sequences, about 20% of which appear only once. Stated time point: persistent/refractory GD, antithyroid drugs over 5 years with positive TRAb. Isolated PBMC RNA provided the starting material for the TCR library. A blood draw put about 9.9 milliliters of peripheral blood into EDTA tubes.

The TCR originated in a female donor with Graves disease. V gene TRBV20-1 combines with J gene TRBJ2-7; the D gene could be TRBD1 or TRBD2 (7 bases each). Specimen: peripheral blood mononuclear cells (PBMCs), collected when the disease was refractory, from a patient treated with antithyroid drugs. As DNA, the CDR3 is TGCAGTGCTAGAGGTCAGGGGGGGTTCGAGCAGTACTTC. Amino acid sequence: CSARGQGGFEQYF.